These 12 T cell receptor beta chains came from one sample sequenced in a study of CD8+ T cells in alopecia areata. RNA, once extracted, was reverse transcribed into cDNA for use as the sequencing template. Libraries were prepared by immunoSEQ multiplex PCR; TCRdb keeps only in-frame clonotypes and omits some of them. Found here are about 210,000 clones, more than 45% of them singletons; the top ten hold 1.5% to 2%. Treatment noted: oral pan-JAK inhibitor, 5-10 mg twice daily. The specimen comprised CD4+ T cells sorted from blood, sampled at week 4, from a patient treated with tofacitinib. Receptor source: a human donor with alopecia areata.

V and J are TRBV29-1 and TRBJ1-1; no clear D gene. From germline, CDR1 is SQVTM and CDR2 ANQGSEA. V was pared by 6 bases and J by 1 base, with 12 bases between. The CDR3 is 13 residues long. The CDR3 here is CSVHPFRNTEAFF. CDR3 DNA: TGCAGCGTCCACCCCTTTAGGAACACTGAAGCTTTCTTT.

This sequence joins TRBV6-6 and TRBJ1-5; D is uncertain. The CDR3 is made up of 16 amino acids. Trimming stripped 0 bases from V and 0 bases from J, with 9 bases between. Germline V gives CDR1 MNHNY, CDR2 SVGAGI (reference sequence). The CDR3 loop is CASSYSMRGSNQPQHF. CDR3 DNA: TGTGCCAGCAGTTACTCGATGCGCGGTAGCAATCAGCCCCAGCATTTT.

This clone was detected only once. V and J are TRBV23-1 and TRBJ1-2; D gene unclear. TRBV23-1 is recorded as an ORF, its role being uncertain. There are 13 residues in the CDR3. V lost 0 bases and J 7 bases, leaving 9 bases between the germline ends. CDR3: CASSQSMGSGYTF. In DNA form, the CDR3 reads TGCGCCAGCAGTCAATCGATGGGAAGTGGCTACACCTTC.

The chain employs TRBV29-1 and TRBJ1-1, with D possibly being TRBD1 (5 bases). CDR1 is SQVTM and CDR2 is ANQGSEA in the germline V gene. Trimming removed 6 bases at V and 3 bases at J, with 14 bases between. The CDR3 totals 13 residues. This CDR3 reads CSVAGRADTEAFF. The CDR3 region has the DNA TGCAGCGTGGCAGGGAGGGCGGACACTGAAGCTTTCTTT.

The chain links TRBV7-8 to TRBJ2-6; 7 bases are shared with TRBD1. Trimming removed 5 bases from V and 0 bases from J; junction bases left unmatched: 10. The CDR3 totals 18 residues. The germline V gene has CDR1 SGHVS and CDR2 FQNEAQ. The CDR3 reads CASSGQQGLTSGANVLTF. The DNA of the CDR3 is TGTGCCAGCAGCGGCCAACAGGGGCTAACCTCTGGGGCCAACGTCCTGACTTTC.

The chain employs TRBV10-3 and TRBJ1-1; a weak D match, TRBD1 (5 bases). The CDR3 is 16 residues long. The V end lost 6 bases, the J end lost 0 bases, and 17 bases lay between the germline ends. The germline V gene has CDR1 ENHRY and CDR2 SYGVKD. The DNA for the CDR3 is TGTGCCATCAGCGGGGGGGAAACGGACTTGAACACTGAAGCTTTCTTT. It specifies CAISGGETDLNTEAFF.

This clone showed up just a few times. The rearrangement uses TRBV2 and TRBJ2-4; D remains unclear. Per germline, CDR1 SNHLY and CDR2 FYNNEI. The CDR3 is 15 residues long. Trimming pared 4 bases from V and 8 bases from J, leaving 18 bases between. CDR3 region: CASSGLSLEEDIQYF. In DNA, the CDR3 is TGTGCCAGCAGTGGCCTATCCCTGGAAGAAGACATTCAGTACTTC.

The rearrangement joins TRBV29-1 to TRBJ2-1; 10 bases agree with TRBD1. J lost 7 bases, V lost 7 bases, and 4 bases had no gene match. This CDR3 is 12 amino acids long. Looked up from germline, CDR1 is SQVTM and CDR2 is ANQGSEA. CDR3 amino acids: CSESDRGNEQFF. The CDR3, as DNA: TGCAGCGAATCGGACAGGGGGAATGAGCAGTTCTTC.

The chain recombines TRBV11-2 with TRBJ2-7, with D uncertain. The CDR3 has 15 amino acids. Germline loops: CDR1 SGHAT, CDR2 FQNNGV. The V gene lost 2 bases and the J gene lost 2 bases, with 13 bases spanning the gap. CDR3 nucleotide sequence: TGTGCCAGCAGCTTACGCCTATATGGAACCTACGAGCAGTACTTC. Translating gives CASSLRLYGTYEQYF. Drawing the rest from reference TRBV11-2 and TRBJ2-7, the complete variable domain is EAGVAQSPRYKIIEKRQSVAFWCNPISGHATLYWYQQILGQGPKLLIQFQNNGVVDDSQLPKDRFSAERLKGVDSTLKIQPAKLEDSAVYLCASSLRLYGTYEQYFGPGTRLTVT.

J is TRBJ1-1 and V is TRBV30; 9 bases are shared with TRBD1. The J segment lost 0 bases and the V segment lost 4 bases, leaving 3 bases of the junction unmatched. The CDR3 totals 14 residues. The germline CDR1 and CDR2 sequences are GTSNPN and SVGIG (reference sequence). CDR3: CAWKRDRVNTEAFF. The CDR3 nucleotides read TGTGCCTGGAAGAGGGACAGGGTGAACACTGAAGCTTTCTTT.

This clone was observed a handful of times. This chain's CDR3 is CASSYSGGQETQYF. CDR3 bases: TGTGCCAGCAGTTACTCAGGGGGACAAGAGACCCAGTACTTC. The chain recombines TRBV6-5 with TRBJ2-5, with a weak D call TRBD1 (6 bases). From germline, CDR1 is MNHEY and CDR2 SVGAGI. This CDR3 region has 14 residues. The germline V and J ends were trimmed by 0 bases and 2 bases, with 7 bases remaining between them.

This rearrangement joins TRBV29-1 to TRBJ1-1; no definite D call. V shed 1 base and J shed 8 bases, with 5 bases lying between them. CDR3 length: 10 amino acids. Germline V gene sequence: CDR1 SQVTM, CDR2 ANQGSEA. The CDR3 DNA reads TGCAGCGTTGAAGTCCGGGAAGCTTTCTTT. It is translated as CSVEVREAFF. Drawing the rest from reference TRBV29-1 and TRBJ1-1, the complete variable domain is SAVISQKPSRDICQRGTSLTIQCQVDSQVTMMFWYRQQPGQSLTLIATANQGSEATYESGFVIDKFPISRPNLTFSTLTVSNMSPEDSSIYLCSVEVREAFFGQGTRLTVV.